A selection of T cell receptor beta chains follows, all from one sample in a study of beta chain features in type 1 diabetes. Data came from immunoSEQ multiplex PCR; TCRdb stores just in-frame clones and leaves some out. The data hold 300,000 to 350,000 clones, with 8% observed a single time. The sequenced sample was central memory CD4+ T cells from blood. Receptors were obtained from a woman younger than 30 in good health. CDR3s include the opening cysteine and the closing phenylalanine or tryptophan. The D gene is left open where the match is weak. Expanded clones get a size class; other rows say once, few or many, or leave the size out.

clone_size j_call d_call v_call cdr3_aa cdr3_nt
- TRBJ2-7 - TRBV7-8 CASTSPSEGGQQYF TGTGCCAGCACCTCGCCTTCCGAGGGGGGCCAGCAGTACTTC
- TRBJ2-4 TRBD2 TRBV7-2 CASSLRAGGTVREKNIQYF TGTGCCAGCAGCTTAAGAGCGGGAGGTACAGTTCGGGAAAAAAACATTCAGTACTTC
few TRBJ2-6 - TRBV2 CASRELSGANVLTF TGTGCCAGCCGGGAGCTGTCTGGGGCCAACGTCCTGACTTTC
- TRBJ2-1 TRBD2 TRBV7-9 CASSPGLAENEQFF TGTGCCAGCAGTCCGGGACTAGCGGAGAATGAGCAGTTCTTC
few TRBJ2-5 TRBD1 TRBV18 CASSTRQGAMAQETQYF TGTGCCAGCTCAACGAGACAGGGGGCGATGGCCCAAGAGACCCAGTACTTC
- TRBJ1-5 - TRBV11-2 CASSLDRFGSPQHF TGTGCCAGCAGCTTAGATCGGTTCGGATCGCCCCAGCATTTT
- TRBJ2-3 - TRBV6-6 CASSYVDRKDTQYF TGTGCCAGCAGTTACGTCGATAGGAAAGATACGCAGTATTTT
- TRBJ2-5 TRBD1 TRBV10-3 CAISARTGRETQYF TGTGCCATCAGTGCTAGGACAGGGAGAGAGACCCAGTACTTC
- TRBJ2-5 TRBD2 TRBV7-2 CASSPILAGAQETQYF TGTGCCAGCAGTCCCATACTAGCGGGAGCTCAAGAGACCCAGTACTTC
- TRBJ1-5 - TRBV6-6 CASRGNQPQHF TGTGCCAGCCGTGGCAATCAGCCCCAGCATTTT
few TRBJ1-2 - TRBV4-3 CASSQKTGGNYGYTF TGCGCCAGCAGCCAAAAGACAGGTGGGAACTATGGCTACACCTTC
- TRBJ2-3 - TRBV9 CASSAELAHTQYF TGTGCCAGCAGCGCAGAGCTAGCGCATACGCAGTATTTT
few TRBJ2-3 TRBD2 TRBV4-2 CASSQDLSSGRVSTDTQYF TGTGCCAGCAGCCAAGACTTGTCTAGCGGGAGGGTTAGCACAGATACGCAGTATTTT
- TRBJ1-5 - TRBV19 CASSIDGAGNQPQHF TGTGCCAGTAGTATAGACGGGGCAGGGAATCAGCCCCAGCATTTT
few TRBJ2-3 TRBD2 TRBV25-1 CASSDSRTSGGGDTQYF TGTGCCAGCAGTGATTCCCGGACTAGCGGAGGGGGAGATACGCAGTATTTT
few TRBJ1-4 - TRBV7-6 CASSLGSATNEKLFF TGTGCCAGCAGCTTGGGGTCCGCAACTAATGAAAAACTGTTTTTT
- TRBJ2-5 - TRBV7-2 CASSTQTGRGETQYF TGTGCCAGCAGCACCCAGACAGGGCGGGGTGAGACCCAGTACTTC